Listed here is a single T cell receptor (beta chain). The record originates from a study of blood T cell repertoires in COVID-19. TCRdb's copy holds only in-frame clones and misses some; the assay was immunoSEQ multiplex PCR. The sample carries approximately 51,000 clones, around 86% recorded once. This CDR3 comprises 13 residues. Between the trimmed V and J ends, which lost 6 bases and 5 bases, there was a span of 10 bases. Germline V gives CDR1 SNHLY, CDR2 FYNNEI. The V and J genes are TRBV2 and TRBJ2-2; D gene uncertain. Sequenced sample: peripheral blood. The clonotype was recovered from a woman at least 80 years old with COVID-19, enrolled during active disease. CDR3 nucleotides: TGTGCCAGCAGAACCCGACAAACCGGGGAGCTGTTTTTT. Amino acid sequence: CASRTRQTGELFF.